This T cell receptor (beta chain) was captured by sequencing in a study of T cell changes during pregnancy in multiple sclerosis. This CDR3 spans 15 amino acids. Per germline, CDR1 MDHEN and CDR2 SYDVKM. TCRdb keeps only in-frame clones here, not all; method: immunoSEQ multiplex PCR. The repertoire holds over 50,000 clones, with around 90% as singletons. The clonotype originates from a female donor with multiple sclerosis, enrolled in a pregnancy study. Sequencing was performed on peripheral blood, taken in the first trimester of pregnancy. The rearrangement joins TRBV28 to TRBJ2-5, with D possibly TRBD2 on 5 matching bases. The J call is uncertain, as TRBJ2-7 better fits the DNA end. The CDR3, as DNA: TGTGCCAGCAAGACTATACTTGCACAAGCCTACGAGCAGTACTTC. This encodes CASKTILAQAYEQYF.